The clone carrying this T cell receptor beta chain turned up a few times. The repertoire was sequenced with immunoSEQ multiplex PCR; TCRdb's copy has only in-frame clones and lacks some. This sample has just under 80,000 clones; approximately 90% occur once, and the top ten carry over 1.5%. The sample is drawn from a study of control samples from healthy donors and cancer patients. Germline trimming cut 4 bases from V and 8 bases from J; bases unmatched to any gene: 10. The germline gives CDR1 SNHLY, CDR2 FYNNEI. This CDR3 is 15 amino acids long. The receptor was derived from a woman aged 60-70 years with head and neck cancer. Sequenced material: PBMCs. The rearrangement uses TRBV2 and TRBJ2-7; 11 nucleotides match TRBD2. CDR3 DNA sequence: TGTGCCAGCAGTGCTCCGGGACTAGCGGTTAACAAGCAGTACTTC. Translated, it gives CASSAPGLAVNKQYF.